This T cell receptor beta chain was captured by sequencing in a study of blood T cell repertoires in COVID-19. Across the study: The United States, Italy and Spain were the sources of the acute and convalescent COVID-19 samples. PBMCs, B-cell-depleted T cells, or T cells were the source of the cDNA or gDNA that made up the material.

Study processing details: Estimated nucleated cell counts came from reference gene primer amplification. TCRdb's copy holds only in-frame clones and misses some; the assay was immunoSEQ multiplex PCR. V, J and clone size are taken as reported in that table, and D and trimming were inferred from the DNA itself. This table has 95,000 to 150,000 clones, 79% appearing once. This CDR3 region has 17 residues. V lost 0 bases and J 7 bases, leaving 19 bases between the germline ends. CDR1 is MGHRA and CDR2 is YSYEKL in the germline V gene. This clonotype originated in a man aged 35 to 55 with active or convalescent COVID-19. The sample consisted of peripheral blood. The chain combines TRBV4-1 with TRBJ2-1; maybe TRBD1 (5 bases). The CDR3 DNA is TGCGCCAGCAGCCAAGATAGGTTAAGGAACAGGTTGAATGAGCAGTTCTTC. Encoded protein: CASSQDRLRNRLNEQFF.